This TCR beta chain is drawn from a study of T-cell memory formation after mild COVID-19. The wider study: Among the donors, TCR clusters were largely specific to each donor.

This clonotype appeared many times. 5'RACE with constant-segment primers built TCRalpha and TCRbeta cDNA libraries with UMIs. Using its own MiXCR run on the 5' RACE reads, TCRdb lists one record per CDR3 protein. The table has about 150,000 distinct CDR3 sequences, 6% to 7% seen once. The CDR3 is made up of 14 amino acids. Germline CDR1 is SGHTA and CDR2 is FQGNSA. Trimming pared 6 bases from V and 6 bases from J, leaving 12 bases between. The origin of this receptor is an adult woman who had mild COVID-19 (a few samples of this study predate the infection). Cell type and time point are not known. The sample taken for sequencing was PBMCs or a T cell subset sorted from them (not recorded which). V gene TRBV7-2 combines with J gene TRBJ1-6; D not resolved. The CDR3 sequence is CASRGQRGNSPLHF. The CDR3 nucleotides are TGTGCCAGCAGGGGTCAGCGGGGTAATTCACCCCTCCACTTT.